In this sample, the clone carrying this TCR beta chain turned up a few times. Antigen unknown. A multiplex PCR was run with 60 Vbeta primers and 13 Jbeta primers. Clones were read by immunoSEQ multiplex PCR, and TCRdb kept only the in-frame ones, dropping some. The data contain approximately 150,000 clones, approximately 77% of them singletons. This entry is derived from a study of cytomegalovirus exposure and HLA in healthy donors. Findings of the study overall: Fewer N-insertions than the roughly 600-donor mean were reportedly shown by an Asian-associated ancestry cluster in a later analysis. The study carried out a later analysis of TCR beta sequences. It associated 15,000 to 20,000 of them with specific HLA alleles at a false discovery rate of 0.05. A missense variant in DCLRE1C was later tied to TCR beta V- and J-gene trimming.

With 3 bases clipped from V and 6 bases from J, the junction kept 3 bases outside the gene matches. The CDR3 sequence is 14 residues long. Germline CDR1 and CDR2: KGHSH and LQKENI. The rearrangement uses TRBV18 and TRBJ1-5, with 9 bases that match TRBD1. Sequenced sample: PBMCs. The clonotype comes from a woman in her fifties or sixties in good health and CMV-seronegative. The CDR3 DNA reads TGTGCCAGCTCACCGGGACAGGGCGGTCAGCCCCAGCATTTT. Residues: CASSPGQGGQPQHF.